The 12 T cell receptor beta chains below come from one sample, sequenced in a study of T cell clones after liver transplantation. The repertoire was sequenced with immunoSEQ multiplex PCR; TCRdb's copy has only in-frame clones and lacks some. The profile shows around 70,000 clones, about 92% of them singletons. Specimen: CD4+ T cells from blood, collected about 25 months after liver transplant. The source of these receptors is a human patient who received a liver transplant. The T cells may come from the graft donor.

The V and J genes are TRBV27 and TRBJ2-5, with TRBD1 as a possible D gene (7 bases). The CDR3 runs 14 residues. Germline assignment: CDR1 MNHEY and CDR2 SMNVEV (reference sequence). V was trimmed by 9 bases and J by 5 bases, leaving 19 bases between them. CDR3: CARGEAGGKETQYF. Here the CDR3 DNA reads TGTGCCAGGGGAGAGGCAGGGGGGAAGGAGACCCAGTACTTC.

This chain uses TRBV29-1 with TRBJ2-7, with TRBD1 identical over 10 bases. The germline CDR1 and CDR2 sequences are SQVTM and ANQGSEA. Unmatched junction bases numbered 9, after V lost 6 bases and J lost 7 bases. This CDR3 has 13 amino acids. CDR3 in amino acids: CSVEGQGYGEQYF. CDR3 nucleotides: TGCAGCGTAGAGGGACAGGGGTATGGGGAGCAGTACTTC.

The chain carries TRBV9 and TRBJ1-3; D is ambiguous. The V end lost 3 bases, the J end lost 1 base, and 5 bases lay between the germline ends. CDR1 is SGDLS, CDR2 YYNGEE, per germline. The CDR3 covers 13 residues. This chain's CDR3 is CASSGGSGNTIYF. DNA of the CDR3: TGTGCCAGCAGCGGGGGTTCTGGAAACACCATATATTTT. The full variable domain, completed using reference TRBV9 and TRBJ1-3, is DSGVTQTPKHLITATGQRVTLRCSPRSGDLSVYWYQQSLDQGLQFLIQYYNGEERAKGNILERFSAQQFPDLHSELNLSSLELGDSALYFCASSGGSGNTIYFGEGSWLTVV.

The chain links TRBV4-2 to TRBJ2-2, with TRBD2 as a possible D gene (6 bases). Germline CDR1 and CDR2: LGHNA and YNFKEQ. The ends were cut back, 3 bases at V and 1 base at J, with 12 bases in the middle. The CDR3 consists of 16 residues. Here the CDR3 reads CASSQERVENTGELFF. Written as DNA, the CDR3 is TGTGCCAGCAGCCAGGAGCGGGTCGAGAACACCGGGGAGCTGTTTTTT.

The CDR3 region is CASSTRQETQYF. The CDR3, as DNA: TGTGCCAGCAGTACCCGACAAGAGACCCAGTACTTC. The chain recombines TRBV6-1 with TRBJ2-5; D is ambiguous. The V end lost 5 bases, the J end lost 2 bases, and 6 bases lay between the germline ends. The CDR3 loop spans 12 amino acids. Per germline, CDR1 MNHNS and CDR2 SASEGT.

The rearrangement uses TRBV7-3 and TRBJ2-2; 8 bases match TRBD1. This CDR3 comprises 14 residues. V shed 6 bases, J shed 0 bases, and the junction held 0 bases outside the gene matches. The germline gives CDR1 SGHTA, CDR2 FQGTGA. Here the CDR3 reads CASRDRANTGELFF. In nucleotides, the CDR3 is TGTGCCAGCAGGGACAGGGCGAACACCGGGGAGCTGTTTTTT.

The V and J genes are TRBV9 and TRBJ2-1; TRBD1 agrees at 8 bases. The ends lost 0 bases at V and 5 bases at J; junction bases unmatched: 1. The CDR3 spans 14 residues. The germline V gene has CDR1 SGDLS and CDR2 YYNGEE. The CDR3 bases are TGTGCCAGCAGCGTAGGGGGACAGGACAATGAGCAGTTCTTC. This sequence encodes CASSVGGQDNEQFF.

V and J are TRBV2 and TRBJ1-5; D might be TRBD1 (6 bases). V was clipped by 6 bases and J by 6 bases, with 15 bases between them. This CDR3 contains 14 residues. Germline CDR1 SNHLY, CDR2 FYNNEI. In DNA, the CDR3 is TGTGCCAGCAGGGGGGGGCAGGGGAGTCAGCCCCAGCATTTT. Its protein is CASRGGQGSQPQHF.

In nucleotides, the CDR3 is TGTGCCTGGAGCGGCGCAGGGGGCGCGTCTGAAGCTTTCTTT. Its translation is CAWSGAGGASEAFF. This chain joins TRBV30 and TRBJ1-1; 8 positions agree with TRBD1. CDR3 length: 14 residues. Germline V CDR1 and CDR2: GTSNPN, SVGIG (reference sequence). V shed 3 bases, J shed 6 bases, and the junction held 9 bases outside the gene matches.

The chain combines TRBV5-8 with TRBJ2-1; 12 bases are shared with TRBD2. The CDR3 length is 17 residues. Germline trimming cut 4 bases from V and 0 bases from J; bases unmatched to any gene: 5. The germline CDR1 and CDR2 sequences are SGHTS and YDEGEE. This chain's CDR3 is CASSRLAGVRSYNEQFF. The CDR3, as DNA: TGTGCCAGCAGCAGACTAGCGGGAGTTCGCTCCTACAATGAGCAGTTCTTC.

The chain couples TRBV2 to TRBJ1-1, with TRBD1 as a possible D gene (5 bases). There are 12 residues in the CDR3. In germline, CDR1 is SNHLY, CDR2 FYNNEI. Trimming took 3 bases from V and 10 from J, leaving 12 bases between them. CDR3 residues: CASSDEDGAAFF. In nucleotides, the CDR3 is TGTGCCAGCAGTGACGAGGACGGGGCAGCTTTCTTT.

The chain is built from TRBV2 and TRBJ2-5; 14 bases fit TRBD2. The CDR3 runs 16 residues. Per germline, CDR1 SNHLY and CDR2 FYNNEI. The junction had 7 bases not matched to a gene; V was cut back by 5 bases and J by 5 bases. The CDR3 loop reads CASSFGTSGRVETQYF. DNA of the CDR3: TGTGCCAGCAGTTTTGGGACTAGCGGGAGAGTGGAGACCCAGTACTTC.